This is a list of T cell receptor beta chains from one sample in a study of blood T cell repertoires in COVID-19. Method: immunoSEQ multiplex PCR; TCRdb's copy keeps in-frame clones and lacks some. This sample yields some 150,000 clones, of which approximately 90% are seen a single time; around 2.5% belongs to the top ten. The sample comprised peripheral blood. Receptors were obtained from a woman in her seventies with acute or convalescent COVID-19. Each CDR3 is given with its conserved first and last residue. D genes are given only for firm matches. For some rows the clone size is stated as once, few or many, or as a class when expanded; others skip it.

size: .; J: TRBJ2-7; V: TRBV6-1; D: .; DNA: TGTGCCAGCAGTGAAGTTCGGCTGTCGGGAGTGGAGCAGTACTTC; CDR3: CASSEVRLSGVEQYF
size: .; J: TRBJ1-3; V: TRBV28; D: .; DNA: TGTGCCAGCAGTTCCCAGGCCCTCTCTGGAAACACCATATATTTT; CDR3: CASSSQALSGNTIYF
size: .; J: TRBJ2-3; V: TRBV18; D: TRBD1; DNA: TGTGCCAGCTCACTGAGTGTACAGGGGCAGGGAGATACGCAGTATTTT; CDR3: CASSLSVQGQGDTQYF
size: .; J: TRBJ2-7; V: TRBV18; D: .; DNA: TGTGCCAGCTCACCAACACAGGCCTACGAGCAGTACTTC; CDR3: CASSPTQAYEQYF
size: .; J: TRBJ2-4; V: TRBV7-9; D: .; DNA: TGTGCCAGCAGCCGGGGGACGTCCTCCAGCAAAAACATTCAGTACTTC; CDR3: CASSRGTSSSKNIQYF
size: .; J: TRBJ2-5; V: TRBV3-1/TRBV3-2; D: TRBD2; DNA: TGTGCCAGCAGCCAAGAGCAGATAGCGGGGTGGGGGGAGACCCAGTACTTC; CDR3: CASSQEQIAGWGETQYF
size: .; J: TRBJ2-7; V: TRBV4-1; D: TRBD2; DNA: TGCGCCAGCAGCCAAGATGGGGCGGGGCTAGCGGGCGTTCGAGACGAGCAGTACTTC; CDR3: CASSQDGAGLAGVRDEQYF
size: .; J: TRBJ2-5; V: TRBV2; D: .; DNA: TGTGCCAGAGGGTCGGGGAGAGAGACCCAGTACTTC; CDR3: CARGSGRETQYF
size: .; J: TRBJ1-6; V: TRBV7-2; D: TRBD1; DNA: TGTGCCAGCAGCCACAAGGGACAGCTCGAGAGAAATAATTCACCCCTCCACTTT; CDR3: CASSHKGQLERNNSPLHF
size: few; J: TRBJ1-1; V: TRBV18; D: .; DNA: TGTGCCAGCTCACCAGCAGAGAACACTGAAGCTTTCTTT; CDR3: CASSPAENTEAFF
size: .; J: TRBJ1-1; V: TRBV28; D: TRBD1; DNA: TGTGCCAGCAGTTTGAGGACAGGGCACACTGAAGCTTTCTTT; CDR3: CASSLRTGHTEAFF
size: once; J: TRBJ2-1; V: TRBV29-1; D: .; DNA: TGCAGCGTTGACGCAGGGAACTACAATGAGCAGTTCTTC; CDR3: CSVDAGNYNEQFF
size: .; J: TRBJ1-3; V: TRBV2; D: TRBD1; DNA: TGTGCCAGCAGTCCGGGACAGGGGTACGGAAACACCATATATTTT; CDR3: CASSPGQGYGNTIYF
size: .; J: TRBJ1-2; V: TRBV6-4; D: .; DNA: TGTGCCAGCAGTGACGGCAGGGGTTTTAACTATGGCTACACCTTC; CDR3: CASSDGRGFNYGYTF
size: .; J: TRBJ1-4; V: TRBV18; D: .; DNA: TGTGCCAGCTCACCAAACTCCGGGGGTAAAGTGGGAAAACTGTTTTTT; CDR3: CASSPNSGGKVGKLFF
size: .; J: TRBJ1-3; V: TRBV24-1; D: .; DNA: TGTGCCACCAGCGCAGGGCAAAACACCATATATTTT; CDR3: CATSAGQNTIYF
size: once; J: TRBJ1-2; V: TRBV5-1; D: .; DNA: TGCGCCAGCAGCTTGCTGGACAGAAACTATGGCTACACCTTC; CDR3: CASSLLDRNYGYTF
size: .; J: TRBJ1-6; V: TRBV6-5; D: .; DNA: TGTGCCAGCAGTTACTCGGGACTGAGTAATTCACCCCTCCACTTT; CDR3: CASSYSGLSNSPLHF
size: .; J: TRBJ2-1; V: TRBV3-1/TRBV3-2; D: TRBD2; DNA: TGTGCCAGCAGCCGGGCCGGGACTAGGGGGGGGACTGAGCAGTTCTTC; CDR3: CASSRAGTRGGTEQFF
size: .; J: TRBJ1-1; V: TRBV29-1; D: .; DNA: TGCAGCGTTGAGAGGGTGGCAGGAATGAACACTGAAGCTTTCTTT; CDR3: CSVERVAGMNTEAFF
size: .; J: TRBJ2-2; V: TRBV2; D: TRBD1; DNA: TGTGCCAGCAGGCAACAGGGGGACACCGGGGAGCTGTTTTTT; CDR3: CASRQQGDTGELFF
size: .; J: TRBJ1-2; V: TRBV5-8; D: TRBD1; DNA: TGTGCCAGCAGCTTGGCCAGGACAGGCCTCTATGGCTACACCTTC; CDR3: CASSLARTGLYGYTF
size: once; J: TRBJ2-6; V: TRBV5-1; D: TRBD1; DNA: TGCGCCAGCAGCTTACAGGGGCAAACTGGGGCCAACGTCCTGACTTTC; CDR3: CASSLQGQTGANVLTF
size: .; J: TRBJ2-2; V: TRBV11-2; D: TRBD2; DNA: TGTGCCAGCAGCTCGCTCGGGGGGGGCTGGGAGCTGTTTTTT; CDR3: CASSSLGGGWELFF
size: .; J: TRBJ1-2; V: TRBV5-6; D: .; DNA: TGTGCCAGCAGCTTCGGTAGTCTTTTAAATGGCTACACCTTC; CDR3: CASSFGSLLNGYTF
size: .; J: TRBJ1-2; V: TRBV19; D: TRBD1; DNA: TGTGCCAGTGCATACCCCGGGACAGTCTATGGCTACACCTTC; CDR3: CASAYPGTVYGYTF
size: .; J: TRBJ1-6; V: TRBV19; D: TRBD1; DNA: TGTGCCAGTAGTATAGTCCTGACAGGGGTGGACCCTTCACCCCTCCACTTT; CDR3: CASSIVLTGVDPSPLHF
size: .; J: TRBJ2-1; V: TRBV3-1/TRBV3-2; D: .; DNA: TGTGCCAGCAGCCTTTCCCGCCAGGAGCAGTTCTTC; CDR3: CASSLSRQEQFF
size: .; J: TRBJ1-2; V: TRBV5-4; D: TRBD1; DNA: TGTGCCAGCAGCTTAGACAGGGCTAACTATGGCTACACCTTC; CDR3: CASSLDRANYGYTF
size: many; J: TRBJ1-2; V: TRBV2; D: TRBD1; DNA: TGTGCCAGCAGAGACAGGGGGATGGGTGGCTACACCTTC; CDR3: CASRDRGMGGYTF
size: .; J: TRBJ1-5; V: TRBV4-2; D: .; DNA: TGTGCCAGCAGCCAAGATAAGCAGGTTGGCCAGCCCCAGCATTTT; CDR3: CASSQDKQVGQPQHF
size: .; J: TRBJ1-5; V: TRBV7-7; D: .; DNA: TGTGCTAGCAGCCCCTCAGGGCCCGTTTGCAATCAGCCCCAGCATTTT; CDR3: CASSPSGPVCNQPQHF
size: .; J: TRBJ2-1; V: TRBV7-9; D: TRBD1; DNA: TGTGCCAGCAGCTCCCGGACAGGGACGGGCCATGAGCAGTTCTTC; CDR3: CASSSRTGTGHEQFF
size: .; J: TRBJ1-2; V: TRBV18; D: TRBD1; DNA: TGTGCCAGCTCACCCCTGGGGACAGGGACCTATGGCTACACCTTC; CDR3: CASSPLGTGTYGYTF
size: .; J: TRBJ2-4; V: TRBV3-1/TRBV3-2; D: .; DNA: TGTGCCAGCAGCCAAGATCAGGGGACAAACATTCAGTACTTC; CDR3: CASSQDQGTNIQYF
size: .; J: TRBJ2-5; V: TRBV7-2; D: TRBD2; DNA: TGTGCCAGCAGCTTTGCGGGGGGGCCGGAGACCCAGTACTTC; CDR3: CASSFAGGPETQYF
size: .; J: TRBJ1-1; V: TRBV7-2; D: TRBD1; DNA: TGTGCCAGCAGGAGGGACAGGGCGAACACTGAAGCTTTCTTT; CDR3: CASRRDRANTEAFF
size: .; J: TRBJ2-2; V: TRBV2; D: .; DNA: TGTGCCAGCAGTGTTGGCAGGGGTCCGAACACCGGGGAGCTGTTTTTT; CDR3: CASSVGRGPNTGELFF
size: once; J: TRBJ1-4; V: TRBV5-1; D: .; DNA: TGCGCCAGCAGCTTGCAGGGGAATAATGAAAAACTGTTTTTT; CDR3: CASSLQGNNEKLFF
size: .; J: TRBJ1-4; V: TRBV5-4; D: .; DNA: TGTGCCAGCAGCTCACACAGGGAAGGCAGGAACGAAAAACTGTTTTTT; CDR3: CASSSHREGRNEKLFF
size: .; J: TRBJ2-7; V: TRBV29-1; D: .; DNA: TGCAGCGTTCTCAGCAGGGGCATCCACGAGCAGTACTTC; CDR3: CSVLSRGIHEQYF
size: .; J: TRBJ2-5; V: TRBV15; D: TRBD1; DNA: TGTGCCACCAGCGGCAGACCGGGACAGGGGGTCCATAGGACGGAGACCCAGTACTTC; CDR3: CATSGRPGQGVHRTETQYF
size: .; J: TRBJ2-7; V: TRBV30; D: TRBD1; DNA: TGTGCCTGGAGTGTAGGGGGCCTCTCCTACGAGCAGTACTTC; CDR3: CAWSVGGLSYEQYF
size: .; J: TRBJ2-1; V: TRBV5-1; D: .; DNA: TGCGCCAGCAGCTTCGATAGGGGGTCCTACAATGAGCAGTTCTTC; CDR3: CASSFDRGSYNEQFF
size: .; J: TRBJ2-7; V: TRBV4-1; D: .; DNA: TGCGCCAGCAGCCAGGTGGTTGGAGCTCGACCGTACTACGAGCAGTACTTC; CDR3: CASSQVVGARPYYEQYF
size: .; J: TRBJ2-2; V: TRBV11-3; D: .; DNA: TGTGCCAGCAGCTTAAGCCCCGGGGAGCTGTTTTTT; CDR3: CASSLSPGELFF
size: .; J: TRBJ1-6; V: TRBV14; D: .; DNA: TGTGCCAGCAGCCCAACAGATCGCCGGGAGAACCATAGGGGTTCACCCCTCCACTTT; CDR3: CASSPTDRRENHRGSPLHF
size: .; J: TRBJ2-2; V: TRBV7-2; D: .; DNA: TGTGCCAGCAGCACGCAGGGAACGGCCGGGGAGCTGTTTTTT; CDR3: CASSTQGTAGELFF
size: .; J: TRBJ2-1; V: TRBV11-3; D: TRBD2; DNA: TGTGCCAGCAGCCCCGGGACTAGCCTAATCAATGAGCAGTTCTTC; CDR3: CASSPGTSLINEQFF
size: .; J: TRBJ2-3; V: TRBV29-1; D: .; DNA: TGCAGCGTCGGAGGGCGGGCGGGTACAGATACGCAGTATTTT; CDR3: CSVGGRAGTDTQYF
size: .; J: TRBJ2-1; V: TRBV7-2; D: TRBD2; DNA: TGTGCCAGCAGCTTAGGGGGGGGACTCTATTTGACTGAGCAGTTCTTC; CDR3: CASSLGGGLYLTEQFF
size: .; J: TRBJ1-4; V: TRBV7-2; D: .; DNA: TGTGCCAGCAGCTTAGGATCAGGGATCGGTGAAAAACTGTTTTTT; CDR3: CASSLGSGIGEKLFF
size: .; J: TRBJ2-3; V: TRBV27; D: .; DNA: TGTGCCAGCAGTTTTTTAGGGGTGGATACGCAGTATTTT; CDR3: CASSFLGVDTQYF